A single sample is the source of the 9 T cell receptor beta chains below, sequenced in a study of neurological immune-mediated disorders. This sample's time point: longitudinal time-point 1 (baseline). In TCRdb, the 5' RACE reads were re-called with MiXCR into one record per CDR3 protein. In the table there are about 71,000 distinct CDR3 sequences, 10% of which are singletons. Sample: PBMCs. The source of these receptors is a man aged 25 to 40 in good health.

This clonotype was recorded many times. The chain couples TRBV20-1 to TRBJ1-5; the D is unclear. V shed 7 bases and J shed 2 bases, with 9 bases lying between them. Germline values: CDR1 DFQATT, CDR2 SNEGSKA (reference sequence). The CDR3 length is 12 residues. CDR3 in DNA: TGCAGTGTGCTGGCGGGCAATCAGCCCCAGCATTTT. Translation gives CSVLAGNQPQHF.

This clonotype was counted at least ten times. J is TRBJ2-3 and V is TRBV24-1; 11 nucleotides align to TRBD1. The CDR3 covers 17 residues. J lost 5 bases, V lost 4 bases, and 10 bases had no gene match. Germline CDR1 KGHDR, CDR2 SFDVKD. CDR3 in amino acids: CATSDLGQGAMEDTQYF. CDR3 sequence (DNA): TGTGCCACCAGTGACCTCGGACAGGGGGCTATGGAAGATACGCAGTATTTT.

This clonotype has at least ten counts. This sequence joins TRBV20-1 and TRBJ2-1, with TRBD2 matching over 9 bases. The CDR3 runs 14 residues. Unmatched junction bases numbered 6, after V lost 7 bases and J lost 2 bases. Germline values: CDR1 DFQATT, CDR2 SNEGSKA (reference sequence). The CDR3 loop reads CSELAGVPYNEQFF. The DNA for the CDR3 is TGCAGTGAATTAGCGGGAGTCCCCTACAATGAGCAGTTCTTC.

This clonotype was observed at least ten times. The J gene is TRBJ2-4, the V gene TRBV2; D gene unclear. The CDR3 runs to 16 residues. V dropped 7 bases and J dropped 0 bases, with 16 bases sitting between them. The V gene's germline CDR1 is SNHLY and CDR2 FYNNEI. The CDR3 region has the DNA TGTGCCAGCAACCCCGAACAGTTCGTAGCCAAAAACATTCAGTACTTC. Translating gives CASNPEQFVAKNIQYF.

This clonotype was found many times. The chain carries TRBV7-9 and TRBJ2-5, with 8 bases that match TRBD2. Germline values: CDR1 SEHNR, CDR2 FQNEAQ (reference sequence). The CDR3 runs 14 residues. Trimming cost V 1 base and J 5 bases; bases outside gene matches: 3. The CDR3 nucleotides read TGTGCCAGCAGCTTAGGACTAGCGATCGAGACCCAGTACTTC. It translates to CASSLGLAIETQYF. Using reference TRBV7-9 and TRBJ2-5 for the parts outside the CDR3, the full variable domain is DTGVSQNPRHKITKRGQNVTFRCDPISEHNRLYWYRQTLGQGPEFLTYFQNEAQLEKSRLLSDRFSAERPKGSFSTLEIQRTEQGDSAMYLCASSLGLAIETQYFGPGTRLLVL.

This clonotype showed up many times. The chain is built from TRBV4-2 and TRBJ2-1, with 7 positions matching TRBD2. Losses at the gene ends were 1 base for V and 0 bases for J; bases not matched to a gene: 9. The length of the CDR3 is 18 residues. Germline CDR1 is LGHNA and CDR2 is YNFKEQ. The DNA of the CDR3 is TGTGCCAGCAGCCAAGGGAAGCTAGCGGCAAGCTCCTACAATGAGCAGTTCTTC. It specifies CASSQGKLAASSYNEQFF.

In its sample, this clonotype was seen many times. The J gene is TRBJ1-2, the V gene TRBV20-1; possible D gene TRBD1, 6 bases. The CDR3 is made up of 15 amino acids. Trimming removed 6 bases at V and 4 bases at J, with 21 bases between. CDR1 and CDR2 from the germline V gene are DFQATT and SNEGSKA (reference sequence). The DNA of the CDR3 is TGCAGTGCCCCTACGGGGGGGGGCGTCGGCTATGGCTACACCTTC. Translation gives CSAPTGGGVGYGYTF.

This rearrangement joins TRBV5-1 to TRBJ1-1; unclear D gene. V was cut by 1 base and J by 3 bases, with 16 bases left in between. Germline V CDR1 and CDR2: SGHRS, YFSETQ. CDR3 size: 16 residues. The CDR3 loop reads CASSLTFATWYTEAFF. The CDR3, as DNA: TGCGCCAGCAGCTTGACCTTCGCCACCTGGTACACTGAAGCTTTCTTT.

At least ten counts were recorded for this clonotype. This chain uses TRBV29-1 with TRBJ2-5; no reliable D call. Germline V CDR1 and CDR2: SQVTM, ANQGSEA. The ends were cut back, 6 bases at V and 5 bases at J, with 13 bases in the middle. The CDR3 loop spans 12 amino acids. CDR3 protein: CSVQGTGETQYF. The CDR3 region has the DNA TGCAGCGTCCAAGGAACTGGGGAGACCCAGTACTTC. The complete variable domain, with remaining parts taken from reference TRBV29-1 and TRBJ2-5, reads SAVISQKPSRDICQRGTSLTIQCQVDSQVTMMFWYRQQPGQSLTLIATANQGSEATYESGFVIDKFPISRPNLTFSTLTVSNMSPEDSSIYLCSVQGTGETQYFGPGTRLLVL.